This T cell receptor beta chain appears in the sequencing data of a study of long-term antiretroviral therapy in people with HIV. Broader study findings: ART-treated samples gained diversity yet remained below transplant donor controls.

Investigators performed immunoSEQ version v3.0 at survey level. The protocol was immunoSEQ multiplex PCR, while the TCRdb copy is restricted to in-frame clones and leaves out a portion. The profile shows about 15,000 clones, 76% of them singletons. This clone showed up just once. Its specificity is unknown. Sequenced here: unsorted PBMCs, sampled about 2.5 years before starting antiretroviral therapy. The sequence was obtained from a woman between 50 and 59 years old with HIV.

The CDR3 nucleotides are TGTGCCAGCACTCGTGGGGGCGTAAATTCACCCCTCCACTTT. Translated, it gives CASTRGGVNSPLHF. This chain connects TRBV6-5 to TRBJ1-6; D is perhaps TRBD1 (6 bases). The V end lost 7 bases, the J end lost 7 bases, and 14 bases lay between the germline ends. The CDR3 extends over 14 amino acids. From germline, CDR1 is MNHEY and CDR2 SVGAGI.